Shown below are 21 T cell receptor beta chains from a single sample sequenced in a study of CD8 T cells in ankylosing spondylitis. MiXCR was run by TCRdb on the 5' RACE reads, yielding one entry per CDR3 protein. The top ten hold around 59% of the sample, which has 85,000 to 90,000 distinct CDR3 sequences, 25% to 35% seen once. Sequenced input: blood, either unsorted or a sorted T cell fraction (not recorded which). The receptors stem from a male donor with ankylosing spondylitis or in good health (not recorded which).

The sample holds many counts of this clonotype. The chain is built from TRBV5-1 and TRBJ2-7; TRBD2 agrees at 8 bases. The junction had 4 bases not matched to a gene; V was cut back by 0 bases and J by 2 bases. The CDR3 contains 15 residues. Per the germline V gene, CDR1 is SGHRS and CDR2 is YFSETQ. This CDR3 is CASSLVSGNTYEQYF. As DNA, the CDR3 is TGCGCCAGCAGCTTGGTTAGCGGGAATACCTACGAGCAGTACTTC.

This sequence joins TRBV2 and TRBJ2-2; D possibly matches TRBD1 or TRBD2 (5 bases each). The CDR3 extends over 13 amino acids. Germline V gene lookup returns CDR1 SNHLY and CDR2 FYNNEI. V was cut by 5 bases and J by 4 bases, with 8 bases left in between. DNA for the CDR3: TGTGCCAGCAGTAGAGGGGTCACCGGGGAGCTGTTTTTT. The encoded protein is CASSRGVTGELFF.

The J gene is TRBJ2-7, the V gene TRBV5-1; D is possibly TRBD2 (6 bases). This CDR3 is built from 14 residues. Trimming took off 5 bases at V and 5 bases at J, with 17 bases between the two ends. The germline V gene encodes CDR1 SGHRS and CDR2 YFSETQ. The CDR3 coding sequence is TGCGCCAGCAGTCCCGGGACTCCCGGGGACGAGCAGTACTTC. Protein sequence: CASSPGTPGDEQYF.

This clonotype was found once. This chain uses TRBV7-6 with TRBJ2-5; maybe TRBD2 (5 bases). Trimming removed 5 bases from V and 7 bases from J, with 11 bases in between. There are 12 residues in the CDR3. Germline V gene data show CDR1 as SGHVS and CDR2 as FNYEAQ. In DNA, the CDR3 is TGTGCCAGCAGCACTAACACTAGGACCCAGTACTTC. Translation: CASSTNTRTQYF. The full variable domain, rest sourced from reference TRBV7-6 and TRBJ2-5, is GAGVSQSPRYKVTKRGQDVALRCDPISGHVSLYWYRQALGQGPEFLTYFNYEAQQDKSGLPNDRFSAERPEGSISTLTIQRTEQRDSAMYRCASSTNTRTQYFGPGTRLLVL.

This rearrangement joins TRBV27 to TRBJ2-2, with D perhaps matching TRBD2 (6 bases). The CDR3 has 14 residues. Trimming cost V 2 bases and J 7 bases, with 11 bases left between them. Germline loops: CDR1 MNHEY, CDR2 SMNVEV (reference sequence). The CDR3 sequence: CASSLTSWIGELFF. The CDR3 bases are TGTGCCAGCAGTTTAACTAGCTGGATCGGGGAGCTGTTTTTT.

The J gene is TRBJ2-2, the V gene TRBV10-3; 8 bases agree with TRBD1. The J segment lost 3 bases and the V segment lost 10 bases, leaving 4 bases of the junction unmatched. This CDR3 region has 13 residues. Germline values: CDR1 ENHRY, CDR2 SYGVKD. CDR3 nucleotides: TGTGCCACTGCGACAGGGGACACCGGGGAGCTGTTTTTT. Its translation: CATATGDTGELFF.

For the CDR3, the DNA is TGTGCCAGCATTCTAAGCTGGGGTACGCAGTATTTT. Its translation: CASILSWGTQYF. The chain uses TRBV6-1 and TRBJ2-3; no firm D call. The germline V gene has CDR1 MNHNS and CDR2 SASEGT. The CDR3 consists of 12 residues. V was pared by 7 bases and J by 8 bases, with 13 bases between.

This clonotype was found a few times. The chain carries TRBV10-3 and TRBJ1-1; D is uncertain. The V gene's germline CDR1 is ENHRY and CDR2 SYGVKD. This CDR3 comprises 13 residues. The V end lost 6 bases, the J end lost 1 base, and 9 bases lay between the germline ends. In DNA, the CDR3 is TGTGCCATCAGCGTCCGCGGGAACACTGAAGCTTTCTTT. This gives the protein CAISVRGNTEAFF.

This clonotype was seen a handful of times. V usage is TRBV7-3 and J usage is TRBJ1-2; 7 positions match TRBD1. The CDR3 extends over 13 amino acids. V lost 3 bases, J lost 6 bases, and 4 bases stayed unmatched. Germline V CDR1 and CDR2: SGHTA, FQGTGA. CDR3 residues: CASSLVQGNGYTF. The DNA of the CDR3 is TGTGCCAGCAGCTTGGTACAGGGGAATGGCTACACCTTC.

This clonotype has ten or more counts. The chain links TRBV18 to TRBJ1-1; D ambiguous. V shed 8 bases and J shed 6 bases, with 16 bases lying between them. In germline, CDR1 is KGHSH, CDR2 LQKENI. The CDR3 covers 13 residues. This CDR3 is CASTLGRESEAFF. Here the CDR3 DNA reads TGTGCCAGCACGCTGGGGAGGGAGTCTGAAGCTTTCTTT.

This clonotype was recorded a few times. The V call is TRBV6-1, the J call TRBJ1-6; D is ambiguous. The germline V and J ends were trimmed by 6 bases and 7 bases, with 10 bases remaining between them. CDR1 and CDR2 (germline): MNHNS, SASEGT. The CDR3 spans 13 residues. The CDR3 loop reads CASRRDRNSPLHF. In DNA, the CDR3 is TGTGCCAGCAGGCGAGATAGAAATTCACCCCTCCACTTT.

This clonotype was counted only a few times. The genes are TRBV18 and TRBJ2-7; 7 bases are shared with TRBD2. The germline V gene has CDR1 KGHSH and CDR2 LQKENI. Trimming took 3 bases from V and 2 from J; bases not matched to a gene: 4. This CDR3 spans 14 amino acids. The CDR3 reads CASSPSGTTYEQYF. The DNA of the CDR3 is TGTGCCAGCTCACCCTCAGGGACTACCTACGAGCAGTACTTC.

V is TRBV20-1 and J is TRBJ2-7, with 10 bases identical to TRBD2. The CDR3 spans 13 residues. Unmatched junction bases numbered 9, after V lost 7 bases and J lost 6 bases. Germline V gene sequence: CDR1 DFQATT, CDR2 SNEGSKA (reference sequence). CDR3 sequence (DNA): TGCAGTGGGGCTAGCGGGGGCTTTTGCGAGCAGTACGTC. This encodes CSGASGGFCEQYV.

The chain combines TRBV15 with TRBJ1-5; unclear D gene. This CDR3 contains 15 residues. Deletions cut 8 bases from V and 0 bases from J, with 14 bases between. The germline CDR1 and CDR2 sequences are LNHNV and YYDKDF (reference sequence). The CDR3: CATHRGSSSNQPQHF. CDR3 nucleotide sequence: TGTGCCACCCATCGGGGATCCTCTAGCAATCAGCCCCAGCATTTT.

The CDR3 is CASSRSGLANYGYTF. The DNA for the CDR3 is TGCGCCAGCAGCCGGTCGGGACTCGCCAACTATGGCTACACCTTC. The chain joins TRBV4-1 to TRBJ1-2, with D tentatively TRBD1 (5 bases). CDR1 and CDR2 from the germline V gene are MGHRA and YSYEKL. V lost 4 bases and J 2 bases, leaving 14 bases between the germline ends. CDR3 length equals 15 residues.

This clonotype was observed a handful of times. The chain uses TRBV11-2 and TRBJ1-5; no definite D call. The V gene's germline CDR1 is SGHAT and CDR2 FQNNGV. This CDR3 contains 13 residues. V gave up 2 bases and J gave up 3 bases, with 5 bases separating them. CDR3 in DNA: TGTGCCAGCAGCTTAAACGTCAATCAGCCCCAGCATTTT. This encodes CASSLNVNQPQHF.

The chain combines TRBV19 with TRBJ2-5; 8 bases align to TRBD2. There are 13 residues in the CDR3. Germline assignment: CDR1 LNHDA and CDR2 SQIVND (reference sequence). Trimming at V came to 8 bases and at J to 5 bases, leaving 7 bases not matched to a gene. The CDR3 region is CASSLAGHETQYF. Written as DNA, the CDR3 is TGTGCCAGTTCTTTAGCGGGACACGAGACCCAGTACTTC.

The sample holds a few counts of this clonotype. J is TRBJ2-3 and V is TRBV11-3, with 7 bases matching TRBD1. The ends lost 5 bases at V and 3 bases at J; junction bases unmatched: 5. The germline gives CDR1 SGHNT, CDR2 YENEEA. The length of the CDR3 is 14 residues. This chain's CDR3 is CASSGQAGTDTQYF. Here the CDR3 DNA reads TGTGCCAGCAGCGGACAGGCCGGGACAGATACGCAGTATTTT. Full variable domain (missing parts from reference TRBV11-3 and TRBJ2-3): EAGVVQSPRYKIIEKKQPVAFWCNPISGHNTLYWYLQNLGQGPELLIRYENEEAVDDSQLPKDRFSAERLKGVDSTLKIQPAELGDSAVYLCASSGQAGTDTQYFGPGTRLTVL.

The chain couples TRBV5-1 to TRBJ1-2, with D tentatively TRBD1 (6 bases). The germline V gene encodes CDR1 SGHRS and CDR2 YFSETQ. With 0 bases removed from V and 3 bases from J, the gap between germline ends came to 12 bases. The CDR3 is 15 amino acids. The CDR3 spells CASSLEGGGYYGYTF. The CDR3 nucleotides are TGCGCCAGCAGCTTGGAAGGGGGTGGTTACTATGGCTACACCTTC.

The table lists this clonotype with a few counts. The CDR3 DNA reads as TGCGCCAGCAGCTTGGCTGGGCCATCAGGAGCTAACTATGGCTACACCTTC. Residues: CASSLAGPSGANYGYTF. The V gene is TRBV5-1, the J gene TRBJ1-2; D gene ambiguous. CDR1 and CDR2 from the germline V gene are SGHRS and YFSETQ. The CDR3 is 17 amino acids. The ends were cut back, 0 bases at V and 0 bases at J, with 15 bases in the middle.

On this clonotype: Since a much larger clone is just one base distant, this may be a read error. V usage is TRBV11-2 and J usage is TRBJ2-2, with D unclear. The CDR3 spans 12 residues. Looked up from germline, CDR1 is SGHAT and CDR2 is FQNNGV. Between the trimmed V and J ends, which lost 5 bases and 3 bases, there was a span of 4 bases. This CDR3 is CASSPYTGELFF. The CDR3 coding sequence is TGTGCCAGCAGCCCTTACACCGGGGAGCTGTTTTTT.